The clone carrying this T cell receptor beta chain was seen repeatedly, ten times or more. In making diagnoses, clinical symptoms, serum thyroxine and TRAb, thyroid ultrasound and orbital computed tomography were all used. The PBMCs were taken from around 9 ml of fresh peripheral blood. The entry originates in a study of T cells in Graves' hyperthyroidism and ophthalmopathy. The source material, RNA transcripts, was used to amplify TCR beta CDR3 regions. During a first-round RT-PCR of the TCR CDR3, the HTBI primer set was used. Using its own MiXCR run on the multiplex PCR reads, TCRdb lists one record per CDR3 protein. The sample records more than 550,000 distinct CDR3 sequences, 18% being singletons. This CDR3 comprises 17 residues. Per the germline V gene, CDR1 is MNHEY and CDR2 is SMNVEV (reference sequence). V shed 0 bases and J shed 0 bases, with 14 bases lying between them.

The TCR sequence derives from a woman aged 50 to 65 with Graves' hyperthyroidism that later progressed to Graves' ophthalmopathy. The specimen sequenced was blood. The chain has TRBV27 and TRBJ1-1; TRBD1 might be the D (6 bases). The CDR3 DNA follows: TGTGCCAGCAGTTTATCGAGCCCGGGGGCCCTGAACACTGAAGCTTTCTTT. Its translation is CASSLSSPGALNTEAFF.